These 32 T cell receptor beta chains originate from one sample sequenced in a study of technical replicates of blood from a few donors (dated by TCRdb to about 2017). The library was built by means of the immunoSEQ multiplex PCR assay. The source is immuneACCESS, and TCRdb retained only in-frame sequences with V and J called. Part of the clones is not carried over; for the studies checked, unresolved V genes explain less than half of this, and the remainder is unexplained. Across this sample there are some 100,000 clones, with 96% seen only once. The ten biggest clones cover 0.21% of the sample. Sequencing used T cells isolated from PBMCs. The source of these receptors is a human donor in good health.

In this sample, this clone turned up once. This chain uses TRBV5-5 with TRBJ2-7; TRBD1 aligns across 9 bases. CDR3 length: 15 amino acids. The V and J ends lost 4 bases and 4 bases, in that order; junction bases with no gene match: 9. Looked up from germline, CDR1 is SGHKS and CDR2 is YYEKEE (reference sequence). The CDR3 DNA is TGTGCCAGCAGCGCGCCGGGACAGGGTAGGTACGAGCAGTACTTC. Protein product: CASSAPGQGRYEQYF.

The genes are TRBV27 and TRBJ1-4, with D tentatively TRBD1 (5 bases). This CDR3 is built from 13 residues. Trimming took 3 bases from V and 5 from J, leaving 7 bases between them. From germline, CDR1 is MNHEY and CDR2 SMNVEV (reference sequence). The CDR3 sequence is CASSLTVNEKLFF. In nucleotides, the CDR3 is TGTGCCAGCAGTTTGACAGTGAATGAAAAACTGTTTTTT.

This clone was counted once. The chain carries TRBV9 and TRBJ2-1, with D possibly being TRBD2 (6 bases). In germline, CDR1 is SGDLS, CDR2 YYNGEE. The V end lost 4 bases, the J end lost 0 bases, and 14 bases lay between the germline ends. The CDR3 sequence is 16 residues long. The chain's CDR3 is CASSPQAGSSYNEQFF. For the CDR3, the DNA is TGTGCCAGCAGCCCCCAGGCGGGGTCCTCCTACAATGAGCAGTTCTTC.

The chain links TRBV7-9 to TRBJ2-7; 8 positions match TRBD2. From germline, CDR1 is SEHNR and CDR2 FQNEAQ (reference sequence). The CDR3 has 15 residues. Losses at the gene ends were 0 bases for V and 2 bases for J; bases not matched to a gene: 3. The chain's CDR3 is CASSLAGGDPYEQYF. The CDR3 bases are TGTGCCAGCAGCTTAGCCGGGGGGGATCCCTACGAGCAGTACTTC.

This clone was detected only once. V gene TRBV10-2 combines with J gene TRBJ2-7; 14 bases align to TRBD2. The CDR3 loop spans 19 amino acids. V shed 6 bases, J shed 0 bases, and the junction held 13 bases outside the gene matches. Per germline, CDR1 WSHSY and CDR2 SAAADI. The CDR3 region is CASRMDGLAGGQSSYEQYF. CDR3 DNA sequence: TGCGCCAGCAGGATGGATGGACTAGCGGGAGGCCAAAGCTCCTACGAGCAGTACTTC.

J is TRBJ2-7 and V is TRBV27; D possibly corresponds to TRBD2 (5 bases). The V gene lost 4 bases and the J gene lost 2 bases, with 12 bases spanning the gap. The germline gives CDR1 MNHEY, CDR2 SMNVEV (reference sequence). The CDR3 consists of 14 residues. As DNA, the CDR3 is TGTGCCAGCAGTTCCGGCCGGGGAACCTACGAGCAGTACTTC. This encodes CASSSGRGTYEQYF.

The chain couples TRBV9 to TRBJ2-1; perhaps TRBD2 as D (6 bases). Trimming cost V 6 bases and J 8 bases, with 18 bases left between them. Germline V CDR1 and CDR2: SGDLS, YYNGEE. This CDR3 has 14 amino acids. CDR3 DNA sequence: TGTGCCAGCACCGGAGGGGTATGGGGGGATGAGCAGTTCTTC. It specifies CASTGGVWGDEQFF.

This chain links TRBV28 with TRBJ2-1, with 10 bases aligning to TRBD2. The CDR3 spans 18 residues. With V trimmed by 3 bases and J by 4 bases, 12 bases remained unmatched. The germline V gene encodes CDR1 MDHEN and CDR2 SYDVKM. The chain's CDR3 is CASSFTGAGGPGYNEQFF. CDR3 DNA sequence: TGTGCCAGCAGTTTTACTGGAGCGGGAGGGCCGGGATACAATGAGCAGTTCTTC.

The chain couples TRBV11-3 to TRBJ2-2; TRBD2 is a possible D gene (5 bases). The CDR3 is 18 amino acids. V shed 5 bases and J shed 0 bases, with 19 bases lying between them. Germline CDR1 is SGHNT and CDR2 is YENEEA. This CDR3 is CASSQLSVDLANTGELFF. The CDR3 nucleotides are TGTGCCAGCAGCCAGTTGTCCGTGGACTTGGCGAACACCGGGGAGCTGTTTTTT. Using reference TRBV11-3 and TRBJ2-2 for the parts outside the CDR3, the full variable domain is EAGVVQSPRYKIIEKKQPVAFWCNPISGHNTLYWYLQNLGQGPELLIRYENEEAVDDSQLPKDRFSAERLKGVDSTLKIQPAELGDSAVYLCASSQLSVDLANTGELFFGEGSRLTVL.

This clone was counted once. This chain joins TRBV27 and TRBJ1-5; 8 nucleotides line up with TRBD1. Germline-derived CDR1 and CDR2 are MNHEY and SMNVEV (reference sequence). V trimming: 6 bases; J trimming: 0 bases; junction bases outside the gene matches: 7. The CDR3 is 16 amino acids. CDR3 loop: CASSLGQGGSNQPQHF. For the CDR3, the DNA is TGTGCCAGCAGCTTAGGACAGGGAGGTAGCAATCAGCCCCAGCATTTT.

This clone was seen only once. The rearrangement uses TRBV5-1 and TRBJ2-7; TRBD1 matches at 9 bases. The CDR3 spans 14 residues. Germline V gene lookup returns CDR1 SGHRS and CDR2 YFSETQ. Unmatched junction bases numbered 3, after V lost 1 base and J lost 4 bases. Here the CDR3 reads CASSLTGGTYEQYF. CDR3 nucleotide sequence: TGCGCCAGCAGCTTGACAGGGGGCACGTACGAGCAGTACTTC.

This chain connects TRBV11-3 to TRBJ1-5; no firm D call. Trimming removed 4 bases at V and 8 bases at J, with 12 bases between. Germline V gives CDR1 SGHNT, CDR2 YENEEA. This CDR3 is built from 13 residues. CDR3 region: CASSSRSLEPQHF. CDR3 nucleotides: TGTGCCAGCAGCTCCCGTAGTTTAGAGCCCCAGCATTTT. Using reference TRBV11-3 and TRBJ1-5 for the parts outside the CDR3, the full variable domain is EAGVVQSPRYKIIEKKQPVAFWCNPISGHNTLYWYLQNLGQGPELLIRYENEEAVDDSQLPKDRFSAERLKGVDSTLKIQPAELGDSAVYLCASSSRSLEPQHFGDGTRLSIL.

This rearrangement joins TRBV7-6 to TRBJ2-5, with TRBD2 matching over 11 bases. The germline CDR1 and CDR2 sequences are SGHVS and FNYEAQ. This CDR3 has 14 amino acids. Losses at the gene ends were 5 bases for V and 4 bases for J; bases not matched to a gene: 3. The CDR3 loop reads CASSGTSGPETQYF. The CDR3 coding sequence is TGTGCCAGCAGCGGGACTAGCGGCCCAGAGACCCAGTACTTC. The variable domain in full, completed from reference TRBV7-6 and TRBJ2-5, reads GAGVSQSPRYKVTKRGQDVALRCDPISGHVSLYWYRQALGQGPEFLTYFNYEAQQDKSGLPNDRFSAERPEGSISTLTIQRTEQRDSAMYRCASSGTSGPETQYFGPGTRLLVL.

This clone was counted a single time. J is TRBJ1-1 and V is TRBV11-2; the match to TRBD1 covers 9 bases. CDR3 length: 17 amino acids. V dropped 6 bases and J dropped 1; count of bases not matched to a gene: 12. The V gene's germline CDR1 is SGHAT and CDR2 FQNNGV. Here the CDR3 reads CASRPAGTGLANTEAFF. The CDR3 DNA reads as TGTGCCAGCAGACCAGCAGGGACAGGGCTTGCGAACACTGAAGCTTTCTTT.

This chain uses TRBV4-1 with TRBJ2-2, with TRBD2 matching 16 bases. Germline loops: CDR1 MGHRA, CDR2 YSYEKL. V lost 3 bases to trimming and J lost 8 bases; unmatched junction nucleotides: 6. The length of the CDR3 is 17 residues. The CDR3 loop is CASSHGTSGRAPGELFF. In DNA form, the CDR3 reads TGCGCCAGCAGCCATGGGACTAGCGGGAGGGCTCCAGGGGAGCTGTTTTTT.

V and J are TRBV6-5 and TRBJ1-6; possible D gene TRBD1, 5 bases. Germline CDR1 MNHEY, CDR2 SVGAGI. The CDR3 has 14 residues. Between the trimmed V and J ends, which lost 6 bases and 7 bases, there was a span of 13 bases. CDR3 region: CASREAGPNSPLHF. CDR3 in DNA: TGTGCCAGCAGGGAGGCGGGACCGAATTCACCCCTCCACTTT.

This clone was counted a single time. This chain joins TRBV2 and TRBJ1-2; D is unclear. The V and J ends lost 3 bases and 4 bases respectively, with 18 bases between them. The CDR3 extends over 16 amino acids. In germline, CDR1 is SNHLY, CDR2 FYNNEI. CDR3 DNA sequence: TGTGCCAGCAGTGAGGTAGAGGGTTCAGCAGTCTATGGCTACACCTTC. This sequence encodes CASSEVEGSAVYGYTF.

This chain uses TRBV5-1 with TRBJ1-4, with D perhaps matching TRBD1 (5 bases). The CDR3 runs 15 residues. Deletions cut 5 bases from V and 0 bases from J, with 11 bases between. CDR1 and CDR2 from the germline V gene are SGHRS and YFSETQ. This CDR3 is CASRPQVATNEKLFF. The CDR3 nucleotides are TGCGCCAGCAGACCACAGGTTGCAACTAATGAAAAACTGTTTTTT.

The J gene is TRBJ2-3, the V gene TRBV15; D is unresolved. The CDR3 consists of 14 residues. CDR1 LNHNV and CDR2 YYDKDF come from the germline V gene (reference sequence). V was clipped by 8 bases and J by 0 bases, with 12 bases between them. CDR3 bases: TGTGCCACCGGTAATCAGTCTAGCACAGATACGCAGTATTTT. Translation gives CATGNQSSTDTQYF. The variable domain in full, with the rest retrieved from reference TRBV15 and TRBJ2-3, is DAMVIQNPRYQVTQFGKPVTLSCSQTLNHNVMYWYQQKSSQAPKLLFHYYDKDFNNEADTPDNFQSRRPNTSFCFLDIRSPGLGDTAMYLCATGNQSSTDTQYFGPGTRLTVL.

The chain uses TRBV27 and TRBJ1-1; no firm D call. This CDR3 contains 16 residues. With 3 bases removed from V and 2 bases from J, the gap between germline ends came to 16 bases. Per the germline V gene, CDR1 is MNHEY and CDR2 is SMNVEV (reference sequence). The CDR3 reads CASSLLPGRDNTEAFF. The CDR3 region has the DNA TGTGCCAGCAGTTTGTTACCGGGCCGGGATAACACTGAAGCTTTCTTT.

This chain connects TRBV6-5 to TRBJ1-2, with D possibly being TRBD1 (5 bases). This CDR3 comprises 15 residues. With 7 bases removed from V and 0 bases from J, the gap between germline ends came to 15 bases. Germline-derived CDR1 and CDR2 are MNHEY and SVGAGI. The CDR3 loop is CASTHQWGANYGYTF. CDR3 DNA sequence: TGTGCCAGCACACACCAGTGGGGGGCTAACTATGGCTACACCTTC.

The rearrangement uses TRBV4-1 and TRBJ1-6, with TRBD1 matching over 8 bases. V lost 6 bases, J lost 0 bases, and 7 bases stayed unmatched. The CDR3 sequence is 17 residues long. CDR1 and CDR2 from the germline V gene are MGHRA and YSYEKL. CDR3 in DNA: TGCGCCAGCAGAGTAACAGGGGGAAGCTCCTATAATTCACCCCTCCACTTT. Translation: CASRVTGGSSYNSPLHF.

V gene TRBV20-1 combines with J gene TRBJ2-1; D not resolved. Trimming left V 3 bases short and J 5 bases short, with 5 bases between. Per the germline V gene, CDR1 is DFQATT and CDR2 is SNEGSKA (reference sequence). CDR3 length: 11 residues. CDR3 sequence: CSARSDNEQFF. CDR3 in DNA: TGCAGTGCTAGGTCCGACAATGAGCAGTTCTTC.

The genes are TRBV7-9 and TRBJ2-1; the D gene is possibly TRBD2 (7 bases). Looked up from germline, CDR1 is SEHNR and CDR2 is FQNEAQ (reference sequence). The CDR3 consists of 16 residues. V lost 8 bases and J lost 1, with 18 bases in between. The CDR3 bases are TGTGCCAGCCAAAAACCGGGGGGCCCTTCCTACAATGAGCAGTTCTTC. Translating gives CASQKPGGPSYNEQFF.

The V call is TRBV13, the J call TRBJ2-1, with 7 nucleotides matching TRBD1. Trimming at V came to 3 bases and at J to 6 bases, leaving 14 bases not matched to a gene. CDR1 is PRHDT and CDR2 is FYEKMQ in the germline V gene (reference sequence). This CDR3 comprises 17 residues. The CDR3: CASSFHVPTGRGNEQFF. For the CDR3, the DNA is TGTGCCAGCAGCTTCCACGTACCGACAGGGCGTGGCAATGAGCAGTTCTTC.

The J gene is TRBJ2-7, the V gene TRBV6-5; a weak D match, TRBD2 (5 bases). Between the trimmed V and J ends, which lost 0 bases and 3 bases, there was a span of 12 bases. The CDR3 runs 15 residues. Per the germline V gene, CDR1 is MNHEY and CDR2 is SVGAGI. CDR3: CASSYSPYGDYEQYF. For the CDR3, the DNA is TGTGCCAGCAGTTACTCTCCCTACGGGGACTACGAGCAGTACTTC.

J is TRBJ2-7 and V is TRBV7-6; 8 bases map to TRBD1. The CDR3 is made up of 14 amino acids. V gave up 4 bases and J gave up 4 bases; unmatched junction bases: 6. From germline, CDR1 is SGHVS and CDR2 FNYEAQ. Written as DNA, the CDR3 is TGTGCCAGCAGCTCCGGGACAGGCTATTACGAGCAGTACTTC. This gives the protein CASSSGTGYYEQYF.

DNA for the CDR3: TGTGCCAGCAGTCAGGGGGCCGGGCAGTACTTC. Residues: CASSQGAGQYF. J is TRBJ2-7 and V is TRBV6-1, with 8 bases that match TRBD1. This CDR3 is built from 11 residues. The germline gives CDR1 MNHNS, CDR2 SASEGT. V trimming: 5 bases; J trimming: 9 bases; junction bases outside the gene matches: 3.

The sample holds one count of this clone. This chain joins TRBV11-2 and TRBJ2-7, with unresolved D. The length of the CDR3 is 11 residues. With 5 bases removed from V and 3 bases from J, the gap between germline ends came to 5 bases. Germline assignment: CDR1 SGHAT and CDR2 FQNNGV. The CDR3 nucleotides are TGTGCCAGCAGCCCGTACTACGAGCAGTACTTC. Its protein product is CASSPYYEQYF.

The chain couples TRBV4-2 to TRBJ2-5; D is possibly TRBD2 (6 bases). CDR3 length: 15 residues. The V gene's germline CDR1 is LGHNA and CDR2 YNFKEQ. V gave up 0 bases and J gave up 1 base, with 9 bases separating them. The CDR3 DNA follows: TGTGCCAGCAGCCAAGATGGGGGACTCCAAGAGACCCAGTACTTC. As protein: CASSQDGGLQETQYF.

This rearrangement joins TRBV7-9 to TRBJ2-5; a weak D match, TRBD2 (5 bases). Trimming pared 0 bases from V and 9 bases from J, leaving 23 bases between. The germline gives CDR1 SEHNR, CDR2 FQNEAQ (reference sequence). CDR3 length: 17 residues. The CDR3 spells CASSLANHVTSPSSQYF. CDR3 sequence (DNA): TGTGCCAGCAGCTTAGCTAATCATGTTACTAGTCCTTCGTCCCAGTACTTC. Filled out from reference TRBV7-9 and TRBJ2-5, the complete variable domain reads DTGVSQNPRHKITKRGQNVTFRCDPISEHNRLYWYRQTLGQGPEFLTYFQNEAQLEKSRLLSDRFSAERPKGSFSTLEIQRTEQGDSAMYLCASSLANHVTSPSSQYFGPGTRLLVL.

The V gene is TRBV18, the J gene TRBJ2-1; TRBD2 might be the D (8 bases). The germline CDR1 and CDR2 sequences are KGHSH and LQKENI. The CDR3 contains 16 residues. V lost 0 bases to trimming and J lost 7 bases, with 16 bases between them. The CDR3 DNA sequence: TGTGCCAGCTCACCACCGGGACTAGAGGGGGCGAATGAGCAGTTCTTC. This encodes CASSPPGLEGANEQFF. The whole variable domain, filled in from reference TRBV18 and TRBJ2-1, reads NAGVMQNPRHLVRRRGQEARLRCSPMKGHSHVYWYRQLPEEGLKFMVYLQKENIIDESGMPKERFSAEFPKEGPSILRIQQVVRGDSAAYFCASSPPGLEGANEQFFGPGTRLTVL.